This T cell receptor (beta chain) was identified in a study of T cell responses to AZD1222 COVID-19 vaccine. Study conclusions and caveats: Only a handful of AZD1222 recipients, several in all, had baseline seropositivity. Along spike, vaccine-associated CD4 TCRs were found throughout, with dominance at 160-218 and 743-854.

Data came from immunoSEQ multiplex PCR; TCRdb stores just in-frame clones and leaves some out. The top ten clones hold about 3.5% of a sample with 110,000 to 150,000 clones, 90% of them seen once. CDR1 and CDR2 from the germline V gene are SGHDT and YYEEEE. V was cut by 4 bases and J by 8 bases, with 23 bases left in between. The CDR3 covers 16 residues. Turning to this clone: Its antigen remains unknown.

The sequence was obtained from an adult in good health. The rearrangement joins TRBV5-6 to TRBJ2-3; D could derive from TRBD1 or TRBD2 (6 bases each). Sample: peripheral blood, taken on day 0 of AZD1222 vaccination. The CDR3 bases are TGTGCCAGCAGCGCCGGGGGCGCGGGGTTTAATGGTACGCAGTATTTT. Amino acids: CASSAGGAGFNGTQYF.